The next 18 T cell receptor beta chains were all read from a single sample in a study of blood T cells in healthy people across ages. Sample-barcoded 5' priming and a J-beta primer mix drove a second PCR of roughly 7 to 11 cycles. One entry per CDR3 protein results from TCRdb running MiXCR on the 5' RACE reads. The sample shows 710,000 or so distinct CDR3 sequences, 32% of them seen only once. The sequencing sample was made of blood. Every receptor here comes from a woman aged 80 or over in good health.

Note on this clonotype: This clone may be a read error of a much larger clone one base away. The chain is built from TRBV30 and TRBJ2-1; possibly TRBD1 for D (5 bases). V lost 1 base and J 10 bases, leaving 11 bases between the germline ends. Germline CDR1 is GTSNPN and CDR2 is SVGIG (reference sequence). This CDR3 is 12 amino acids long. The CDR3 reads CAWSAQGWEQFF. The CDR3 bases are TGTGCCTGGAGTGCGCAGGGTTGGGAGCAGTTCTTC.

A remark on this clonotype: With a much larger clone just one base away, this may be a read error. J is TRBJ2-5 and V is TRBV20-1, with D hard to call. Matching the DNA end better, TRBJ2-1 makes the J call doubtful. The length of the CDR3 is 13 residues. The germline CDR1 and CDR2 sequences are DFQATT and SNEGSKA (reference sequence). DNA for the CDR3: TGCAGTGCCATCCCCGGGCCCCAAGAGACCCAGTTCTTC. This translates into CSAIPGPQETQFF.

This rearrangement joins TRBV9 to TRBJ2-5, with D tentatively TRBD1 or TRBD2 (5 bases each). Germline V gives CDR1 SGDLS, CDR2 YYNGEE. The CDR3 spans 14 residues. V dropped 3 bases and J dropped 1 base, with 10 bases sitting between them. CDR3 sequence: CASSATGTQETQYF. CDR3 nucleotide sequence: TGTGCCAGCAGCGCGACCGGGACCCAAGAGACCCAGTACTTC.

This CDR3 reads CASSQSRSRGPYNEQFF. Written as DNA, the CDR3 is TGTGCCAGCAGCCAGTCCCGGTCTAGGGGCCCCTACAATGAGCAGTTCTTC. V and J are TRBV7-2 and TRBJ2-1; D possibly corresponds to TRBD1 (5 bases). This CDR3 region has 17 residues. Trimming removed 5 bases at V and 2 bases at J, with 19 bases between. Germline CDR1 is SGHTA and CDR2 is FQGNSA.

This clonotype was seen at least ten times. CDR3 sequence reads: CSARPAGMGGNQPQHF. CDR3 sequence (DNA): TGCAGTGCTAGGCCTGCAGGGATGGGCGGCAATCAGCCCCAGCATTTT. The V and J genes are TRBV20-1 and TRBJ1-5; weak D call: TRBD1 (5 bases). This CDR3 region has 16 residues. Germline V CDR1 and CDR2: DFQATT, SNEGSKA (reference sequence). The V end lost 3 bases, the J end lost 2 bases, and 17 bases lay between the germline ends.

A word on this clonotype: Being one base from a much bigger clone, this may be a read error. The chain combines TRBV9 with TRBJ1-4; TRBD1 is a possible D gene (5 bases). Per germline, CDR1 SGDLS and CDR2 YYNGEE. The CDR3 extends over 11 amino acids. CDR3 residues: CASTQGRKPFF. CDR3 sequence (DNA): TGTGCCAGCACTCAGGGCCGAAAACCGTTTTTT. Variable domain in full (rest from reference TRBV9 and TRBJ1-4): DSGVTQTPKHLITATGQRVTLRCSPRSGDLSVYWYQQSLDQGLQFLIQYYNGEERAKGNILERFSAQQFPDLHSELNLSSLELGDSALYFCASTQGRKPFFGSGTQLSVL.

This clonotype was detected ten times or more. The CDR3 DNA sequence: TGTGCCAGCAGCGGCTCGGGGAGGGGAGGAATTGACGAGCAGTACTTC. This codes for CASSGSGRGGIDEQYF. The chain uses TRBV7-9 and TRBJ2-7, with TRBD2 identical over 7 bases. Germline CDR1 reads SEHNR; CDR2 reads FQNEAQ (reference sequence). V trimming: 5 bases; J trimming: 5 bases; junction bases outside the gene matches: 15. CDR3 length: 16 amino acids.

This clonotype was detected only a few times. Its ends do not fully match the called genes, so a read error is possible. The V and J genes are TRBV24-1 and TRBJ2-7; D possibly corresponds to TRBD2 (5 bases). In germline, CDR1 is KGHDR, CDR2 SFDVKD. This CDR3 contains 15 residues. CDR3 DNA: TGTGCCGCCAGTGACTCGGACTCTACTACCTACGAGCAGTACTTC. This translates into CAASDSDSTTYEQYF.

This clonotype was observed at least ten times. This sequence joins TRBV5-6 and TRBJ2-3; D call uncertain. V was shortened by 2 bases and J by 3 bases, with 7 bases between the two germline ends. CDR1 and CDR2 (germline): SGHDT, YYEEEE. The CDR3 runs 13 residues. The DNA of the CDR3 is TGTGCCAGCAGCTTACGGCCGACAGATACGCAGTATTTT. Its protein product is CASSLRPTDTQYF.

The chain carries TRBV6-5 and TRBJ1-2; D possibly corresponds to TRBD1 (6 bases). CDR1 MNHEY and CDR2 SVGAGI come from the germline V gene. The V end was cut by 6 bases, the J end by 6 bases, with 23 bases between. The CDR3 is made up of 16 amino acids. DNA of the CDR3: TGTGCCAGCAGCCCCACGCCGGGGGCTACGGCGGATGGCTACACCTTC. Its translation: CASSPTPGATADGYTF.

The chain joins TRBV2 to TRBJ1-5, with D perhaps TRBD1 (5 bases). This CDR3 is 15 amino acids long. CDR1 is SNHLY, CDR2 FYNNEI, per germline. Trimming pared 0 bases from V and 0 bases from J, leaving 6 bases between. The CDR3 protein is CASSEATVSNQPQHF. CDR3 DNA sequence: TGTGCCAGCAGTGAAGCGACAGTTAGCAATCAGCCCCAGCATTTT.

This clonotype was counted at least ten times. The rearrangement joins TRBV29-1 to TRBJ2-7; 8 bases are a match to TRBD1. V trimming: 4 bases; J trimming: 2 bases; junction bases outside the gene matches: 4. The CDR3 length is 13 residues. CDR1 and CDR2 (germline): SQVTM, ANQGSEA. The DNA for the CDR3 is TGCAGCGTTGCGGACAGGGCGGCCTACGAGCAGTACTTC. Translation gives CSVADRAAYEQYF.

This clonotype is a singleton in its sample. The chain joins TRBV14 to TRBJ1-4; tentative D call: TRBD1 (5 bases). CDR3 length equals 15 residues. Trimming took off 5 bases at V and 8 bases at J, with 18 bases between the two ends. CDR1 is SGHDN and CDR2 is FVKESK in the germline V gene. As DNA, the CDR3 is TGTGCCAGCAGCGGATACTCAGGGCTGGGGGAAAAACTGTTTTTT. Translating it yields CASSGYSGLGEKLFF.

This clonotype was found many times. The V gene is TRBV2, the J gene TRBJ2-1, with D uncertain. This CDR3 comprises 13 residues. In germline, CDR1 is SNHLY, CDR2 FYNNEI. Trimming took 6 bases from V and 12 from J, leaving 18 bases between them. The CDR3 spells CASSQDLSSRQFF. The CDR3 nucleotides are TGTGCCAGCAGCCAGGACCTATCAAGCAGGCAGTTCTTC.

The chain uses TRBV5-1 and TRBJ1-1; possibly TRBD1 for D (6 bases). The V end lost 0 bases, the J end lost 3 bases, and 15 bases lay between the germline ends. Germline V lookup: CDR1 SGHRS, CDR2 YFSETQ. The CDR3 is 16 amino acids. The CDR3 DNA is TGCGCCAGCAGCTTGGTTTGGGGGCGCGGGGACACTGAAGCTTTCTTT. This codes for CASSLVWGRGDTEAFF.

The J gene is TRBJ2-1, the V gene TRBV4-3; TRBD2 is a possible D gene (5 bases). Trimming removed 3 bases from V and 11 bases from J, with 11 bases in between. The CDR3 has 12 residues. CDR1 is LGHNA, CDR2 YSLEER, per germline. The CDR3 nucleotides are TGCGCCAGCAGCCAGCGCCGGGATCAGCAGTTCTTC. Translation: CASSQRRDQQFF.

A few counts support this clonotype. The chain employs TRBV20-1 and TRBJ2-2; perhaps TRBD2 as D (5 bases). Germline loops: CDR1 DFQATT, CDR2 SNEGSKA (reference sequence). This CDR3 has 16 residues. V was pared by 0 bases and J by 5 bases, with 16 bases between. Written as DNA, the CDR3 is TGCAGTGCTAGAGATCGGCTGGCAGCGGATACCGGGGAGCTGTTTTTT. Its translation: CSARDRLAADTGELFF.

Comment on this clonotype: A read error is possible here, since a much larger clone lies one base away. The V call is TRBV14, the J call TRBJ2-7, with a weak D call TRBD2 (5 bases). The germline gives CDR1 SGHDN, CDR2 FVKESK. The CDR3 is 13 amino acids. V gave up 1 base and J gave up 7 bases, with 11 bases separating them. The CDR3 spells CASSQALGDEQYF. In DNA form, the CDR3 reads TGTGCCAGCAGCCAAGCACTAGGTGATGAGCAGTACTTC. The complete variable domain, with remaining parts taken from reference TRBV14 and TRBJ2-7, reads EAGVTQFPSHSVIEKGQTVTLRCDPISGHDNLYWYRRVMGKEIKFLLHFVKESKQDESGMPNNRFLAERTGGTYSTLKVQPAELEDSGVYFCASSQALGDEQYFGPGTRLTVT.